This T cell receptor (beta chain) was captured by sequencing in a study of preoperative IRX-2 immunotherapy in early breast cancer. Treatment: preoperative locoregional IRX-2 cytokine immunotherapy. This clone rates as large. J was trimmed by 0 bases and V by 7 bases; bases with no gene match: 9. CDR1 and CDR2 from the germline V gene are MDHEN and SYDVKM. The CDR3 has 16 amino acids. The method was immunoSEQ multiplex PCR; TCRdb's version includes in-frame clones alone and lacks a portion of them. The data hold some 2,000 clones, with 67% observed a single time. Sequencing used tumor tissue, obtained before IRX-2 immunotherapy. The rearrangement uses TRBV28 and TRBJ1-3; 7 nucleotides agree with TRBD1. The sequence came from a human donor with breast cancer. CDR3 DNA sequence: TGTGCCAGCACCGGACAGGTGATGAGCTCTGGAAACACCATATATTTT. It specifies CASTGQVMSSGNTIYF.